These 11 T cell receptor beta chains were all obtained from the same sample, sequenced in a study of ipilimumab plus nivolumab after autologous stem cell transplantation. Assay used: immunoSEQ multiplex PCR; TCRdb lists only in-frame clones, some missing. The repertoire holds 77,000 or so clones, with 83% as singletons. The sequencing used PBMCs, collected in a trial of ipilimumab plus nivolumab as post-transplant consolidation. The source is a male donor with diffuse large B-cell lymphoma.

V and J are TRBV6-5 and TRBJ2-2, with D possibly TRBD2 on 7 matching bases. The CDR3 loop spans 16 amino acids. The germline V and J ends were trimmed by 0 bases and 2 bases, with 10 bases remaining between them. CDR1 is MNHEY, CDR2 SVGAGI, per germline. CDR3 residues: CASSYSGGANTGELFF. The CDR3, as DNA: TGTGCCAGCAGTTACTCGGGGGGGGCCAACACCGGGGAGCTGTTTTTT.

This clone was detected a few times. The genes are TRBV2 and TRBJ2-6; no definite D call. The CDR3 consists of 15 residues. Trimming took off 9 bases at V and 0 bases at J, with 12 bases between the two ends. CDR1 and CDR2 from the germline V gene are SNHLY and FYNNEI. The CDR3 nucleotides read TGTGCCAGTGCTACAGCGAGCTCTGGGGCCAACGTCCTGACTTTC. It specifies CASATASSGANVLTF.

The CDR3 region is CASSPDHRYEQYF. CDR3 bases: TGTGCCAGCAGCCCTGACCACAGGTACGAGCAGTACTTC. The rearrangement links TRBV7-9 to TRBJ2-7; the D gene is possibly TRBD1 (5 bases). Germline CDR1 and CDR2: SEHNR and FQNEAQ (reference sequence). V dropped 5 bases and J dropped 4 bases, with 12 bases sitting between them. The CDR3 runs 13 residues.

The genes are TRBV6-1 and TRBJ1-5; 10 bases match TRBD1. Trimming removed 5 bases from V and 3 bases from J; junction bases left unmatched: 4. The CDR3 spans 15 residues. CDR1 is MNHNS, CDR2 SASEGT, per germline. The chain's CDR3 is CASSLGTGANQPQHF. The CDR3 coding sequence is TGTGCCAGCAGTCTCGGGACAGGGGCCAATCAGCCCCAGCATTTT.

CDR3 amino acids: CASSLTPQGKTQYF. CDR3 DNA sequence: TGTGCCAGCAGCTTAACCCCTCAGGGGAAGACCCAGTACTTC. This chain joins TRBV7-2 and TRBJ2-5; D possibly corresponds to TRBD1 (6 bases). Trimming left V 2 bases short and J 6 bases short, with 13 bases between. CDR3 length: 14 residues. The germline gives CDR1 SGHTA, CDR2 FQGNSA.

This chain links TRBV19 with TRBJ2-7; D call uncertain. V was shortened by 5 bases and J by 1 base, with 12 bases between the two germline ends. This CDR3 region has 14 residues. Germline CDR1 and CDR2: LNHDA and SQIVND (reference sequence). The CDR3 protein is CASSWSADSYEQYF. As DNA, the CDR3 is TGTGCCAGTAGTTGGTCAGCCGATTCCTACGAGCAGTACTTC.

In its sample, this clone was seen once. The genes are TRBV28 and TRBJ2-7; 9 positions agree with TRBD1. V shed 6 bases, J shed 2 bases, and the junction held 2 bases outside the gene matches. Looked up from germline, CDR1 is MDHEN and CDR2 is SYDVKM. The CDR3 contains 13 residues. The CDR3: CASSRTGAYEQYF. The CDR3 nucleotides read TGTGCCAGCAGCAGGACAGGGGCCTACGAGCAGTACTTC.

The genes are TRBV5-1 and TRBJ2-3; possibly TRBD1 for D (6 bases). Per the germline V gene, CDR1 is SGHRS and CDR2 is YFSETQ. V lost 7 bases and J lost 2, with 14 bases in between. There are 14 residues in the CDR3. Here the CDR3 DNA reads TGCGCCAGCCGACTACAGGGTTACACAGATACGCAGTATTTT. It translates to CASRLQGYTDTQYF.

This clone was observed once. V usage is TRBV11-2 and J usage is TRBJ2-2; D not resolved. This CDR3 has 13 residues. The germline gives CDR1 SGHAT, CDR2 FQNNGV. The V and J ends lost 4 bases and 2 bases respectively, with 5 bases between them. As DNA, the CDR3 is TGTGCCAGCAGCTCCCGAAACACCGGGGAGCTGTTTTTT. Amino acids: CASSSRNTGELFF.

The chain recombines TRBV19 with TRBJ1-2; 8 bases are shared with TRBD1. The CDR3 spans 14 residues. Germline CDR1 and CDR2: LNHDA and SQIVND (reference sequence). After removal of 8 bases from V and 4 bases from J, the junction contained 9 bases not matched to a gene. The CDR3 reads CASFRTQGGYGYTF. In DNA form, the CDR3 reads TGTGCCAGTTTCCGAACACAGGGGGGCTATGGCTACACCTTC.

This rearrangement joins TRBV10-3 to TRBJ1-6; 9 bases match TRBD1. Germline V lookup: CDR1 ENHRY, CDR2 SYGVKD. V shed 3 bases and J 8 bases; nucleotides not matched to a gene: 5. There are 15 residues in the CDR3. The CDR3, as DNA: TGTGCCATCAGTGACGGTGGACAGGGGTATTCACCCCTCCACTTT. Protein: CAISDGGQGYSPLHF.